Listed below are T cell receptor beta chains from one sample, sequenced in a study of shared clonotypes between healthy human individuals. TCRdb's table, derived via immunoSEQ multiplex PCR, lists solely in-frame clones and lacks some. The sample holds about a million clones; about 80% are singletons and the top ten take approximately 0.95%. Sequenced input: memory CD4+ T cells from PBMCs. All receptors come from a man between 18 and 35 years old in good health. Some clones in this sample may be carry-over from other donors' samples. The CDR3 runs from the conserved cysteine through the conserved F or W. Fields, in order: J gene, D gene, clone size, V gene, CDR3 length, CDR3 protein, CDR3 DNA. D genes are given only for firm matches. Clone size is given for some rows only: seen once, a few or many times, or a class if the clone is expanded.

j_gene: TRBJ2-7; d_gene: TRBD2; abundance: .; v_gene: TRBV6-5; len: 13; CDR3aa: CASSRLAGYEQYF; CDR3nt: TGTGCCAGCAGCCGACTAGCGGGCTACGAGCAGTACTTC
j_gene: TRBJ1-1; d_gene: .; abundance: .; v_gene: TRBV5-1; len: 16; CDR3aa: CASSPVQGAGNTEAFF; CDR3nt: TGCGCCAGCAGCCCAGTGCAAGGGGCTGGGAACACTGAAGCTTTCTTT
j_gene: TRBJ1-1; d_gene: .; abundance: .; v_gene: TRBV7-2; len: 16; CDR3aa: CASSVDGGRMNTEAFF; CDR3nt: TGTGCCAGCAGCGTAGATGGGGGACGGATGAACACTGAAGCTTTCTTT
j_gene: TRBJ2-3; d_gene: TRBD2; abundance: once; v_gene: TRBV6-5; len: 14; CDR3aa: CASLRTRHPDTQYF; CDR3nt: TGTGCCAGCCTCAGGACTAGGCACCCGGATACGCAGTATTTT
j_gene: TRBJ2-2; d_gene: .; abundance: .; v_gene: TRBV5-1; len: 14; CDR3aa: CASSFGSVSGELFF; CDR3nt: TGCGCCAGCAGCTTCGGGTCCGTGTCCGGGGAGCTGTTTTTT
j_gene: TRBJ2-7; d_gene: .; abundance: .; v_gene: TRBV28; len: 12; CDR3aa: CASSLYTYEQYF; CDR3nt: TGTGCCAGCAGTTTATACACCTACGAGCAGTACTTC
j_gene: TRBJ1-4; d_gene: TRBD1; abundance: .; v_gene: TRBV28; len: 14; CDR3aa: CAIKAGQLNEKLFF; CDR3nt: TGTGCCATCAAGGCGGGACAGCTTAATGAAAAACTGTTTTTT
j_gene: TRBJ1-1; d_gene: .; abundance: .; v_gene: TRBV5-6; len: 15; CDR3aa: CASSYGRRRDTEAFF; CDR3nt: TGTGCCAGCAGTTACGGGCGGAGGCGGGACACTGAAGCTTTCTTT
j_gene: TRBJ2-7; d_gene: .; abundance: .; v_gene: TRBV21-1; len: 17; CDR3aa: CASSKKGCKRPTYEQYF; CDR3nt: TGTGCCAGCAGCAAAAAGGGCTGCAAGCGCCCAACCTACGAGCAGTACTTC
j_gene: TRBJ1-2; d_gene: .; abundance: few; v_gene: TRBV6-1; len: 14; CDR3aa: CASSEALDSYGYTF; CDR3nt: TGTGCCAGCAGTGAAGCCCTCGATAGCTATGGCTACACCTTC
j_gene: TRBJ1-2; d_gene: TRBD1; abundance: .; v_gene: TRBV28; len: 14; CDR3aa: CASSLGQGDYGYTF; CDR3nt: TGTGCCAGCAGTTTGGGGCAGGGGGACTATGGCTACACCTTC
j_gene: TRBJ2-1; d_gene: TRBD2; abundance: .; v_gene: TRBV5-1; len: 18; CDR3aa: CASSLRPSGSFSANEQFF; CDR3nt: TGCGCCAGCAGCTTGCGTCCTAGCGGGAGTTTTTCGGCCAATGAGCAGTTCTTC
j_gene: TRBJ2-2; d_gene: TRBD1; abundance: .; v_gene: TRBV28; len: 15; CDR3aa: CASSWQGANTGELFF; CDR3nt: TGTGCCAGCAGTTGGCAGGGGGCGAACACCGGGGAGCTGTTTTTT
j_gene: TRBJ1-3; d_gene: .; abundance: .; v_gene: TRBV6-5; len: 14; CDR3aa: CASVRDHSGNTIYF; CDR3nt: TGTGCCAGCGTCAGGGACCACTCTGGAAACACCATATATTTT
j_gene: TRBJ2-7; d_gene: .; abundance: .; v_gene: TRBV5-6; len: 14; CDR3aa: CASSFGFTAYEQYF; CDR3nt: TGTGCCAGCAGCTTTGGCTTTACGGCCTACGAGCAGTACTTC
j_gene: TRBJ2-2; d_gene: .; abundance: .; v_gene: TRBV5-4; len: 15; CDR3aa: CASSVTTGYTGELFF; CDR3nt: TGTGCCAGCAGCGTTACGACAGGATACACCGGGGAGCTGTTTTTT
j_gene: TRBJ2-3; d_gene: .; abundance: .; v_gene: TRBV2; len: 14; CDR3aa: CASSGVGVPDTQYF; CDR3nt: TGTGCCAGCAGTGGAGTGGGAGTACCGGATACGCAGTATTTT
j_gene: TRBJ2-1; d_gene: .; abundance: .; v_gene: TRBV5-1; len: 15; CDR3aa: CASSPIDPRWNEQFF; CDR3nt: TGCGCCAGCAGTCCCATAGACCCCCGGTGGAATGAGCAGTTCTTC
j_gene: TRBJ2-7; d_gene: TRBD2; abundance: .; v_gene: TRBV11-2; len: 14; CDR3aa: CASSRSGRAYEQYF; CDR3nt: TGTGCCAGCTCCCGGAGCGGGAGGGCCTACGAGCAGTACTTC
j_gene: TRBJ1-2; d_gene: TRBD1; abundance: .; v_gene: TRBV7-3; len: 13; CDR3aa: CASSSGQGAGYTF; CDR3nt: TGTGCCAGCAGCTCGGGACAGGGCGCCGGCTACACCTTC
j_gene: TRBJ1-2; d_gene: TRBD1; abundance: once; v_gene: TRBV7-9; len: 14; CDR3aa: CASSLLQGGYGYTF; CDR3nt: TGTGCCAGCAGCTTACTACAGGGGGGCTATGGCTACACCTTC
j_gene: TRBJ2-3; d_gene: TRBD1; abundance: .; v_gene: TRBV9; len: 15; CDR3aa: CASSVGDRGPDTQYF; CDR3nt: TGTGCCAGCAGCGTAGGGGACAGGGGGCCAGATACGCAGTATTTT
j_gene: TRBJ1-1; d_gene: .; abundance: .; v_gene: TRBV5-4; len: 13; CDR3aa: CASSLRGNTEAFF; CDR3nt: TGTGCCAGCAGCCTCCGTGGGAACACTGAAGCTTTCTTT
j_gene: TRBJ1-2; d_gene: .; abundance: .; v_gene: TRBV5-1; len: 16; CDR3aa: CASSLKQLEGSGGYTF; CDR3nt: TGCGCCAGCAGCTTGAAGCAGCTGGAGGGATCAGGGGGCTACACCTTC
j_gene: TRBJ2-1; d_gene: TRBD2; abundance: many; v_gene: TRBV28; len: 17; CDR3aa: CASKTSGTSGRLAEQFF; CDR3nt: TGTGCCAGCAAAACTTCCGGGACTAGCGGGAGGTTGGCTGAGCAGTTCTTC
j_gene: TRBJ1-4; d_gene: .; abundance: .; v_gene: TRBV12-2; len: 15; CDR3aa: CASRLVRTGDEKLFF; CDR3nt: TGTGCAAGTCGCTTGGTACGGACAGGGGATGAAAAACTGTTTTTT
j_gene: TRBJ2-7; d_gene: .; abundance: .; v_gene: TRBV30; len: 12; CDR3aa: CAYTRPGYEQYF; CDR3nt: TGTGCCTATACCAGACCGGGATACGAGCAGTACTTC
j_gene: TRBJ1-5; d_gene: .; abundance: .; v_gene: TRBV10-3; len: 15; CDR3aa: CAISESRASNQPQHF; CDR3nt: TGTGCCATCAGTGAGTCTAGGGCGAGTAATCAGCCCCAGCATTTT
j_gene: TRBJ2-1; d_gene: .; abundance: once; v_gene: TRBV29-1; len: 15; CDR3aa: CSVATGALFYNEQFF; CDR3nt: TGCAGCGTAGCGACAGGCGCTCTCTTCTACAATGAGCAGTTCTTC
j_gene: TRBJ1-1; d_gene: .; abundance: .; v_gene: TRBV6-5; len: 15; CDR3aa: CASSQTDGVYTEAFF; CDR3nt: TGTGCCAGCAGCCAGACCGACGGGGTTTACACTGAAGCTTTCTTT
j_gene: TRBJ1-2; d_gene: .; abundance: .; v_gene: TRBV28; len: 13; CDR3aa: CASSLWGGAGYTF; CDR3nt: TGTGCCAGCAGTTTATGGGGGGGGGCTGGCTACACCTTC
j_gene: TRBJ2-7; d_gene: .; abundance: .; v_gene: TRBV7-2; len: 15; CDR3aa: CASSLGAGLTYEQYF; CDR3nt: TGTGCCAGCAGCTTGGGGGCAGGGTTGACCTACGAGCAGTACTTC
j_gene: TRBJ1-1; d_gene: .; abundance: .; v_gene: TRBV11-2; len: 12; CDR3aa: CASSLDGGEAFF; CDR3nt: TGTGCCAGCAGCTTAGATGGCGGGGAAGCTTTCTTT
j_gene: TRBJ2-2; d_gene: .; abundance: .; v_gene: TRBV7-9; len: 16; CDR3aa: CASSLMDSALGRELFF; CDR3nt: TGTGCCAGCAGCTTAATGGACTCCGCCTTGGGCCGGGAGCTGTTTTTT
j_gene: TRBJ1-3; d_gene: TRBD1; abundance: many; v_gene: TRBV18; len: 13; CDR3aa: CASSPPDRSTIYF; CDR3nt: TGTGCCAGCTCACCACCGGACAGGAGCACCATATATTTT
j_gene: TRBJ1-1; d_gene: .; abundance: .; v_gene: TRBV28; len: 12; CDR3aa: CASSLLTQEAFF; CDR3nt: TGTGCCAGCAGTTTACTCACCCAAGAAGCTTTCTTT
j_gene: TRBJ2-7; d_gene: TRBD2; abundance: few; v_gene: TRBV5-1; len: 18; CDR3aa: CASSSDIELAGEGYEQYF; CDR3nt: TGCGCCAGCAGCTCCGACATAGAGCTAGCGGGGGAAGGCTACGAGCAGTACTTC
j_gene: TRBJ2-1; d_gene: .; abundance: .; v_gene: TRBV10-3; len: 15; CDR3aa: CAIKDTGGYYNEQFF; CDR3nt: TGTGCCATCAAAGATACAGGCGGATACTACAATGAGCAGTTCTTC
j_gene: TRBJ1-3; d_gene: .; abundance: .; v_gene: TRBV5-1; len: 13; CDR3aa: CASSSRAGNTIYF; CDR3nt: TGCGCCAGCAGCTCTAGGGCGGGAAACACCATATATTTT
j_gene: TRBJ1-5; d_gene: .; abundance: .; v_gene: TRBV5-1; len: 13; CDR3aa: CASSLDGGQPQHF; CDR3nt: TGCGCCAGCAGCTTGGACGGGGGGCAGCCCCAGCATTTT
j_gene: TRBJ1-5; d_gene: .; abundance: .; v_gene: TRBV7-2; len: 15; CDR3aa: CASSLGSRANQPQHF; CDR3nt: TGTGCCAGCAGCTTAGGTTCCAGGGCCAATCAGCCCCAGCATTTT
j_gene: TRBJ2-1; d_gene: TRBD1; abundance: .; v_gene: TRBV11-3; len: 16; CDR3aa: CASSLGRGQGVGEQFF; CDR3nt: TGTGCCAGCAGCTTAGGCAGGGGACAGGGAGTTGGTGAGCAGTTCTTC
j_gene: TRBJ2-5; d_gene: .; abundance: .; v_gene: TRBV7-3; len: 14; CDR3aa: CASSLRGGGETQYF; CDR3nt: TGTGCCAGCAGCTTAAGGGGGGGCGGAGAGACCCAGTACTTC
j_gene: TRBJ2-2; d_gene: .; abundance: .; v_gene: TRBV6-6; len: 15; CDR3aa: CASRRSVANTGELFF; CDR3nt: TGTGCCAGCAGGCGATCGGTAGCGAACACCGGGGAGCTGTTTTTT
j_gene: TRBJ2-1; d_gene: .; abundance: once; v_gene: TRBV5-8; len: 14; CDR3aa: CASSLARQYNEQFF; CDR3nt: TGTGCCAGCAGCTTGGCCCGACAGTACAATGAGCAGTTCTTC
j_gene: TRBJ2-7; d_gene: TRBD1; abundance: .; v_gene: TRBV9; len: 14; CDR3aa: CASSPGDRDSEQYF; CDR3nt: TGTGCCAGCAGCCCCGGGGACAGGGACTCCGAGCAGTACTTC
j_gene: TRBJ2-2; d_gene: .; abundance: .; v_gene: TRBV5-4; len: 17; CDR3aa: CARGLPAGRANTGELFF; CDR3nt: TGTGCCCGGGGATTACCCGCCGGGCGGGCGAACACCGGGGAGCTGTTTTTT
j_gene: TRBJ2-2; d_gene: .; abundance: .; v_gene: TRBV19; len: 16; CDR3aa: CASSILRTQGTGELFF; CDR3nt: TGTGCCAGTAGTATATTAAGGACTCAGGGCACCGGGGAGCTGTTTTTT
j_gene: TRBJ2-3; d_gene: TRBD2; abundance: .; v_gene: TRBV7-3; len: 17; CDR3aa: CASSPQSGRASTDTQYF; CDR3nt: TGTGCCAGCAGCCCCCAAAGCGGGAGGGCCTCCACAGATACGCAGTATTTT
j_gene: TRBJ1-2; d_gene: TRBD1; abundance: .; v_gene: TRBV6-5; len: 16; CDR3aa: CASSFTQTGGLGGYTF; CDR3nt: TGTGCCAGCAGTTTCACCCAGACAGGGGGCCTGGGTGGCTACACCTTC